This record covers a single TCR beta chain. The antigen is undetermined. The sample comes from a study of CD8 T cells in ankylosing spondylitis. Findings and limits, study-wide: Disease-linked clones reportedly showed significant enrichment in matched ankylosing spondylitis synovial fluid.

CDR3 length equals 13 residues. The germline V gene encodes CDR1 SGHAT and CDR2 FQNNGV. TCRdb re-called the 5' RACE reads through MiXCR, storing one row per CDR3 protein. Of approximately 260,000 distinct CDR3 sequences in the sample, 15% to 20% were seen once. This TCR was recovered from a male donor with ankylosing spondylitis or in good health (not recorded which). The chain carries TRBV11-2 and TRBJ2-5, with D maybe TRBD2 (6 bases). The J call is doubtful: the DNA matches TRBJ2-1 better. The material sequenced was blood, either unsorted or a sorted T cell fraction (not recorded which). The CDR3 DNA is TGTGCCAGCACGGGAAGGGGAGGAGAGACCCAGTTCTTC. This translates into CASTGRGGETQFF.